The following is a T cell receptor beta chain sequence with its context. The entry originates in a study of blood T cell repertoires in COVID-19. On the study more broadly: Both acute and convalescent COVID-19 samples were obtained from the United States, Italy and Spain. PBMCs, B-cell-depleted T cells, or T cells were the source of the cDNA or gDNA that made up the material.

The CDR3 spans 15 residues. Trimming cost V 6 bases and J 6 bases; bases outside gene matches: 13. The V gene's germline CDR1 is MNHEY and CDR2 SVGEGT. Under the authors' procedure: Reference gene primer amplification gave nucleated cell count estimates. Method: immunoSEQ multiplex PCR; TCRdb's copy keeps in-frame clones and lacks some. Clone size and the V and J calls come from that table; the DNA yielded D and trimming. The sample comprises 85,000 to 100,000 clones, about two thirds of which are singletons, and around 23% rests with the top ten. This chain links TRBV6-2 or TRBV6-3 with TRBJ2-7; TRBD2 matches at 8 bases. Material: peripheral blood. The source is an older woman in a cohort sampled during active or convalescent COVID-19. CDR3 DNA sequence: TGTGCCAGCAGCAGTGTACTGCGGGGGGTGGTCGAGCAGTACTTC. It translates to CASSSVLRGVVEQYF.